This T cell receptor (beta chain) originates from a study of human T cells and chemical hapten exposure. Study-level information: Patch tests applied 0.01% DPC to the upper back and were scored after 6 days. Minor volume differences among pooled libraries chiefly drove per-sample TCR yield variation. Findings of the study overall: Patch test score showed a positive correlation with PT1 expanded TCR counts.

Indicated time point: patch test 3, about 24 weeks after DPC sensitization. Treatment defined: therapeutic diphenylcyclopropenone sensitization with weekly scalp DPC. Each cDNA molecule in the library carried unique molecular identifiers. TCRdb reprocessed the RACE reads with MiXCR, giving one entry per CDR3 protein. The sample holds tens of thousands of distinct CDR3 sequences, around 6% seen once. Trimming removed 4 bases from V and 7 bases from J; junction bases left unmatched: 2. The CDR3 contains 12 residues. CDR1 and CDR2 (germline): SEHNR, FQNEAQ (reference sequence). This clonotype has ten or more counts. Its matching antigen is unknown.

The chain is built from TRBV7-9 and TRBJ2-5; 8 bases are a match to TRBD1. The sample consisted of whole blood, taken in connection with sensitization to the hapten diphenylcyclopropenone (DPC). The source of this sequence is a man aged 25-40 years with alopecia areata. Some clones in this sample may be carry-over from other donors' samples. The CDR3 DNA reads TGTGCCAGCAGCTATACAGGGGGGACCCAGTACTTC. Its protein product is CASSYTGGTQYF.